The text below deals with one T cell receptor beta chain. Its antigen is currently unknown. Library preparation (for TCRbeta) was performed with unique molecular identifiers. Using its own MiXCR run on the PCR reads, TCRdb lists one record per CDR3 protein. Of about 900,000 distinct CDR3 sequences in the sample, roughly 29% are singletons; the top ten hold roughly 27%. This CDR3 region has 14 residues. V trimming: 3 bases; J trimming: 5 bases; junction bases outside the gene matches: 6. Looked up from germline, CDR1 is SQVTM and CDR2 is ANQGSEA. This sample stems from a study of T-cell reconstitution after alpha-beta-depleted transplantation in children. Study-wide results and caveats: Roughly two months post-transplant, alpha-beta T cells reportedly originated from several hundred graft clones that had expanded. Some patients showed high day-60 TCRbeta diversity, which derived from surviving recipient T cells and thymic progenitors. T-cell numbers and diversity, one year after transplant, stemmed largely from T cells that were newly produced.

This sequence was found in a boy in the first two years of life who had a stem cell transplant for SCID, so the T cells may come from the graft donor. The sequencing used PBMCs, mostly from graft donor cells, collected 360 days after TCRalphabeta/CD19-depleted stem cell transplant. The chain uses TRBV29-1 and TRBJ1-1; 10 nucleotides match TRBD1. CDR3 protein: CSVDDRGRGTEAFF. The CDR3 region has the DNA TGCAGCGTTGACGACAGGGGGCGCGGGACTGAAGCTTTCTTT.